These T cell receptor beta chains were read from a single sample in a study of Graves' ophthalmopathy and Graves' hyperthyroidism. TCRdb ran MiXCR on the multiplex PCR reads and lists one entry per CDR3 protein. The sample includes about 740,000 distinct CDR3 sequences, roughly two fifths of them seen just once. Input material: peripheral blood. These receptors were taken from an adult man with Graves' ophthalmopathy. Each CDR3 is given with its conserved first and last residue. D genes are given only for firm matches. Clone sizes are given selectively: once, few, many, or a class where the clone is expanded.

cdr3_aa cdr3_nt j_call d_call clone_size v_call
CASSERVGANVLTF TGTGCCAGCAGCGAACGGGTTGGGGCCAACGTCCTGACTTTC TRBJ2-6 - many TRBV9
CASSQEAAGNTEAFF TGCGCCAGCAGCCAAGAAGCTGCAGGGAACACTGAAGCTTTCTTT TRBJ1-1 - - TRBV4-1
CASSLDFQQETQYF TGTGCCAGCAGCTTAGATTTTCAGCAAGAGACCCAGTACTTC TRBJ2-5 - few TRBV11-2
CASSPFWGGNQPQHF TGTGCCAGTAGTCCTTTCTGGGGAGGCAATCAGCCCCAGCATTTT TRBJ1-5 - few TRBV19
CASSLRQGRSPLHF TGTGCCAGCAGTCTTCGACAGGGGAGGTCACCCCTCCACTTT TRBJ1-6 TRBD1 few TRBV25-1
CASSIDRGAETQYF TGTGCCAGCAGCATCGACAGGGGGGCAGAGACCCAGTACTTC TRBJ2-5 TRBD1 many TRBV7-9
CASSLLREETEAFF TGCGCCAGCAGCCTCCTCAGGGAGGAGACTGAAGCTTTCTTT TRBJ1-1 - few TRBV5-1
CASSFGQSSYEQYF TGTGCCAGCAGCTTCGGACAGAGCTCCTACGAGCAGTACTTC TRBJ2-7 - - TRBV7-9
CSARDNPRTGELFF TGCAGCGCACGGGACAATCCAAGGACCGGGGAGCTGTTTTTT TRBJ2-2 - many TRBV29-1
CATRTGRNQPQHF TGTGCCACCAGAACAGGGCGCAATCAGCCCCAGCATTTT TRBJ1-5 - once TRBV19
CASSARAGKLFF TGCGCCAGCAGTGCCCGGGCCGGAAAACTGTTTTTT TRBJ1-4 - many TRBV10-2
CSVDSTGIPRQLYEQYF TGCAGCGTTGATAGTACGGGGATTCCTAGGCAGTTATACGAGCAGTACTTC TRBJ2-7 - many TRBV29-1
CASSSSLDEQYF TGTGCCAGCAGTTCTTCACTAGACGAGCAGTACTTC TRBJ2-7 - - TRBV2
CASSNPGTNTGELFF TGTGCCAGCAGCAATCCCGGGACTAACACCGGGGAGCTGTTTTTT TRBJ2-2 - - TRBV25-1
CASSRRAANYGYTF TGTGCCAGCAGCCGCCGGGCAGCCAACTATGGCTACACCTTC TRBJ1-2 - - TRBV2
CASSYKGNQPQHF TGTGCCAGTAGTTATAAGGGCAATCAGCCCCAGCATTTT TRBJ1-5 - many TRBV19
CASTSPGTGGASPNSPLHF TGTGCCAGCACCAGCCCTGGGACAGGGGGCGCGTCGCCCAATTCACCCCTCCACTTT TRBJ1-6 TRBD1 few TRBV10-2
CASSIYQNTGELFF TGTGCCAGTAGTATTTATCAGAACACCGGGGAGCTGTTTTTT TRBJ2-2 - - TRBV19
CASSPAVGGYTF TGTGCCAGTAGTCCGGCCGTTGGGGGCTACACCTTC TRBJ1-2 - - TRBV19
CASSSTLIESNQPQHF TGTGCCAGCAGCTCTACTTTAATAGAAAGCAATCAGCCCCAGCATTTT TRBJ1-5 - - TRBV7-9
CASSQDGSRSYGYTF TGCGCCAGCAGCCAAGATGGGTCAAGGTCCTATGGCTACACCTTC TRBJ1-2 - - TRBV7-9
CASVETSGSTETQYF TGTGCCAGCGTTGAGACTAGCGGGAGCACCGAGACCCAGTACTTC TRBJ2-5 TRBD2 - TRBV7-6
CASSFSVNYGYTF TGTGCCAGCAGCTTTAGTGTCAACTATGGCTACACCTTC TRBJ1-2 - - TRBV7-9
CASRYGTGNSYEQYF TGTGCCAGCAGATATGGGACAGGGAATTCCTACGAGCAGTACTTC TRBJ2-7 TRBD1 - TRBV12-3/TRBV12-4
CASSLIGTGHEKLFF TGCGCCAGCAGCTTGATCGGGACAGGACACGAAAAACTGTTTTTT TRBJ1-4 TRBD1 - TRBV5-1
CASGDTYGYTF TGTGCCAGCGGGGACACCTATGGCTACACCTTC TRBJ1-2 - - TRBV5-4
CASRGQIGGETQYF TGTGCCAGCAGGGGACAGATAGGTGGAGAGACCCAGTACTTC TRBJ2-5 TRBD1 - TRBV12-3/TRBV12-4
CASSVDGNTQYF TGTGCCAGCAGCGTAGACGGCAATACGCAGTATTTT TRBJ2-3 - few TRBV9
CASSLGSATNSPLHF TGTGCCAGCAGCTTAGGGTCGGCGACAAATTCACCCCTCCACTTT TRBJ1-6 - many TRBV7-3
CSAQRNPSGLTYEQYF TGCAGTGCGCAACGGAACCCTAGCGGACTTACCTACGAGCAGTACTTC TRBJ2-7 TRBD2 - TRBV29-1
CASSLEQGRVAFF TGTGCCAGCAGTTTAGAGCAGGGGCGCGTAGCTTTCTTT TRBJ1-1 - - TRBV12-3/TRBV12-4
CASSFLEQETQYF TGTGCCAGCAGTTTTCTCGAACAAGAGACCCAGTACTTC TRBJ2-5 - - TRBV7-9
CASSLDSRSARSYEQYF TGTGCCAGCAGCTTAGATAGTCGGTCGGCCCGGTCCTACGAGCAGTACTTC TRBJ2-7 - few TRBV11-2
CASSGTGKDTEAFF TGCGCCAGCTCCGGGACAGGTAAAGACACTGAAGCTTTCTTT TRBJ1-1 TRBD1 - TRBV5-1
CASSLQGAGYTF TGTGCCAGCAGCTTACAGGGGGCGGGCTACACCTTC TRBJ1-2 TRBD1 few TRBV2
CASSHPRQGLGQPQHF TGCGCCAGCAGCCATCCAAGACAGGGTCTCGGTCAGCCCCAGCATTTT TRBJ1-5 TRBD1 - TRBV7-9
CASSYSGDRVDQPQHF TGTGCCAGCAGTTACTCAGGGGACAGGGTAGATCAGCCCCAGCATTTT TRBJ1-5 TRBD1 - TRBV2
CASSATGTALETQHF TGTGCCAGTAGTGCTACCGGGACGGCCCTCGAGACCCAGCATTTT TRBJ1-5 - - TRBV19
CASSIVAQGGGYTF TGTGCCAGCAGCATCGTAGCTCAGGGAGGTGGCTACACCTTC TRBJ1-2 - many TRBV12-3/TRBV12-4
CSVGGQGALHRQETQYF TGCAGCGTTGGGGGACAGGGGGCTTTACACCGCCAAGAGACCCAGTACTTC TRBJ2-5 TRBD1 - TRBV29-1
CASSSPTGAIPRFSYEQYF TGTGCCAGCAGTTCCCCGACAGGGGCGATTCCTCGGTTCTCCTACGAGCAGTACTTC TRBJ2-7 TRBD1 - TRBV7-2
CASSEQTGGETQYF TGTGCCAGCAGTGAACAGACAGGGGGAGAGACCCAGTACTTC TRBJ2-5 TRBD1 - TRBV2
CRSQGSKSGYTF TGCAGGTCCCAGGGGTCTAAGTCTGGCTACACCTTC TRBJ1-2 - - TRBV29-1
CSVRGDSSGNTIYF TGCAGCGTGAGGGGGGACAGCTCTGGAAACACCATATATTTT TRBJ1-3 TRBD1 many TRBV29-1
CASSLTGTARQETQYF TGCGCCAGCTCCCTGACCGGGACCGCCCGCCAAGAGACCCAGTACTTC TRBJ2-5 - few TRBV10-1
CASSQHRDPNTEAFF TGTGCCAGCAGTCAACACCGGGACCCGAATACTGAAGCTTTCTTT TRBJ1-1 - - TRBV28
CSAARSGKETQYF TGCAGCGCCGCCCGTAGCGGGAAAGAGACCCAGTACTTC TRBJ2-5 TRBD2 many TRBV29-1
CASSLGMGGEQYF TGTGCCAGCAGCTTAGGCATGGGGGGCGAGCAGTACTTC TRBJ2-7 - few TRBV7-9
CERQVYGYTF TGTGAACGGCAGGTCTATGGCTACACCTTC TRBJ1-2 - - TRBV10-3
CASSLWDRAKNSPLHF TGTGCCAGCAGCTTATGGGACCGGGCCAAGAATTCACCCCTCCACTTT TRBJ1-6 - - TRBV7-2
CSVAAGTSYNSPLHF TGCAGCGTTGCCGCGGGGACCTCCTATAATTCACCCCTCCACTTT TRBJ1-6 - many TRBV29-1
CSAENYGYTF TGCAGCGCCGAAAACTATGGCTACACCTTC TRBJ1-2 - - TRBV29-1
CSATDRGVNTEAFF TGCAGTGCCACGGACAGGGGGGTGAACACTGAAGCTTTCTTT TRBJ1-1 TRBD1 few TRBV20-1
CSARGMEGTQYF TGCAGTGCTAGAGGGATGGAAGGGACCCAGTACTTC TRBJ2-5 - - TRBV20-1
CASSKGQPETEAFF TGTGCCAGCAGTAAGGGACAACCAGAAACTGAAGCTTTCTTT TRBJ1-1 - few TRBV7-6
CASSVSGRGQPQHF TGTGCCAGCAGTGTATCAGGGAGGGGTCAGCCCCAGCATTTT TRBJ1-5 - - TRBV24-1
CASSVRGEALSYTGELFF TGTGCCAGCAGCGTAAGGGGGGAGGCCCTTAGTTACACCGGGGAGCTGTTTTTT TRBJ2-2 - few TRBV9